This TCR beta chain was captured in a study of T cell responses to AZD1222 COVID-19 vaccine. Data came from immunoSEQ multiplex PCR; TCRdb stores just in-frame clones and leaves some out. The sample lists around 210,000 clones, 94% seen once, with over 1.5% in the top ten. This CDR3 comprises 14 residues. Germline loops: CDR1 KGHSH, CDR2 LQKENI. V lost 4 bases and J lost 3, with 10 bases in between. Material: peripheral blood, obtained 28 days after the second dose of the MenACWY control vaccine. The receptor comes from an adult who received the MenACWY meningococcal vaccine as a control. This chain connects TRBV18 to TRBJ2-1; TRBD1 is a possible D gene (6 bases). The CDR3 is CASSRRTDYNEQFF. In DNA, the CDR3 is TGTGCCAGCTCACGACGGACAGACTACAATGAGCAGTTCTTC.